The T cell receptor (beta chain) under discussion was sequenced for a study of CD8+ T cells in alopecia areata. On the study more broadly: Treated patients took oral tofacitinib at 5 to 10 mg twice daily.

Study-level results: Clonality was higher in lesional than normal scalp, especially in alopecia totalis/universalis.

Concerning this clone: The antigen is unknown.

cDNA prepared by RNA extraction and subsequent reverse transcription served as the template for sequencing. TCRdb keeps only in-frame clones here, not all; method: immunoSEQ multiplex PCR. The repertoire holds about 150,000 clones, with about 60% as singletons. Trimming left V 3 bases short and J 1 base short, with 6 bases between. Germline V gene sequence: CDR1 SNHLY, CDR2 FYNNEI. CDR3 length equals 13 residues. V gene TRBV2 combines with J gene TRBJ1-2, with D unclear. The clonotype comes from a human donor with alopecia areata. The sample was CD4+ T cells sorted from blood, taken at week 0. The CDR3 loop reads CASSDDINYGYTF. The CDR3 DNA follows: TGTGCCAGCAGTGACGACATTAACTATGGCTACACCTTC.